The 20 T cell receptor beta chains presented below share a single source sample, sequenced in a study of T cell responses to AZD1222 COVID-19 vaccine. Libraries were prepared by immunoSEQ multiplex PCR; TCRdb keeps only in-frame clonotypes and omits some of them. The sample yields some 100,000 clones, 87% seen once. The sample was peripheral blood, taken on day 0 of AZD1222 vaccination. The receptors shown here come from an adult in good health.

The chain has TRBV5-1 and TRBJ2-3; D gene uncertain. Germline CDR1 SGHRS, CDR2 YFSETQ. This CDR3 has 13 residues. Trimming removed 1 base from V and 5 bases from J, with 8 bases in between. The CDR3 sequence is CASSLRSRDTQYF. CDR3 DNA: TGCGCCAGCAGCTTGAGGTCGAGAGATACGCAGTATTTT.

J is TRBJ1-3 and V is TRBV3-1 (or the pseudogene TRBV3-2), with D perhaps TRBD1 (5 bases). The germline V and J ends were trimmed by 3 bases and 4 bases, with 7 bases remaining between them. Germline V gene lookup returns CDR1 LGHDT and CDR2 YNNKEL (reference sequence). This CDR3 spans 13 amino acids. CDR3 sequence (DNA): TGTGCCAGCAGCCAGGGGGTGGGAAACACCATATATTTT. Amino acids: CASSQGVGNTIYF.

CDR3 residues: CASSLVRGPNQPQHF. In nucleotides, the CDR3 is TGTGCCAGCAGCTTGGTCAGGGGCCCAAATCAGCCCCAGCATTTT. The V and J genes are TRBV5-8 and TRBJ1-5, with D possibly being TRBD1 (6 bases). The CDR3 length is 15 residues. The V and J ends lost 0 bases and 4 bases respectively, with 11 bases between them. Per the germline V gene, CDR1 is SGHTS and CDR2 is YDEGEE.

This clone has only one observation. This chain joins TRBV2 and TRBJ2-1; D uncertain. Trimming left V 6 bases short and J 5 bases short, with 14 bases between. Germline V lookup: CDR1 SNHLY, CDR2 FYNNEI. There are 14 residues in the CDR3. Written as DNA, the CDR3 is TGTGCCAGCAGGGTTGTTCTAACTCACAATGAGCAGTTCTTC. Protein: CASRVVLTHNEQFF.

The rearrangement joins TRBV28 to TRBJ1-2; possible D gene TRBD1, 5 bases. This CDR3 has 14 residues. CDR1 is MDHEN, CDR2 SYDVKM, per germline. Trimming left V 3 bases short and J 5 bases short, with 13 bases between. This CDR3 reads CASSFSRAGYGYTF. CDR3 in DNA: TGTGCCAGCAGTTTTAGCAGGGCAGGTTATGGCTACACCTTC.

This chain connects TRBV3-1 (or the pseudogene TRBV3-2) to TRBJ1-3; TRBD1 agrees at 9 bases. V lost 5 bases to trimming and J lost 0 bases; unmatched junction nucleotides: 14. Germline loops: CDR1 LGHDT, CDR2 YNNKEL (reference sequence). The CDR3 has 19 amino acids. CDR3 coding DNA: TGTGCCAGCAGCTCCCGGGACAGGGTTAGTCGTAGCTCTGGAAACACCATATATTTT. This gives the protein CASSSRDRVSRSSGNTIYF.

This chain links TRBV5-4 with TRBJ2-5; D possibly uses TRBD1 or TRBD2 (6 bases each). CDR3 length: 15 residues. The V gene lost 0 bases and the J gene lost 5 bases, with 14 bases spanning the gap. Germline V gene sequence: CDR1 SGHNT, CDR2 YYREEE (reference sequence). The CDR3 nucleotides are TGTGCCAGCAGCTTGGGCCCCGGGGGCGTGGAGACCCAGTACTTC. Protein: CASSLGPGGVETQYF. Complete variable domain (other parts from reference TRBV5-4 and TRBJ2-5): ETGVTQSPTHLIKTRGQQVTLRCSSQSGHNTVSWYQQALGQGPQFIFQYYREEENGRGNFPPRFSGLQFPNYSSELNVNALELDDSALYLCASSLGPGGVETQYFGPGTRLLVL.

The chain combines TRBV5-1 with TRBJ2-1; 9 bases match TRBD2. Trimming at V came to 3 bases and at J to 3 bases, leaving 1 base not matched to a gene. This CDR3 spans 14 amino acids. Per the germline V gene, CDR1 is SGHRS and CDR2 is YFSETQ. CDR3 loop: CASSYSGGYNEQFF. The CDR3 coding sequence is TGCGCCAGCAGCTATAGCGGGGGCTACAATGAGCAGTTCTTC.

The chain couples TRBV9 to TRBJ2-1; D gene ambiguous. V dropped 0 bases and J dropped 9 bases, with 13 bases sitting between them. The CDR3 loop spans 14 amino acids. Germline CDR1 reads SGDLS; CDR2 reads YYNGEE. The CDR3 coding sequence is TGTGCCAGCAGCGTAGCCCCCCTCGGCGTTGAGCAGTTCTTC. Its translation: CASSVAPLGVEQFF.

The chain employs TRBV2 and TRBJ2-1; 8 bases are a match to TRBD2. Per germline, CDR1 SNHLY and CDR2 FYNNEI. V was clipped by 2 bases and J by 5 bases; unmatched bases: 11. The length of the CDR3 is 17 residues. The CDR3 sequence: CASSEWAGLVVDNEQFF. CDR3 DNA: TGTGCCAGCAGTGAATGGGCGGGACTAGTAGTTGACAATGAGCAGTTCTTC.

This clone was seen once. The chain's CDR3 is CASSWDRGQPQHF. The CDR3 nucleotides are TGCGCCAGCAGCTGGGACAGGGGGCAGCCCCAGCATTTT. The chain uses TRBV5-1 and TRBJ1-5; 11 bases agree with TRBD1. The trim removed 3 bases at V and 7 bases at J, leaving 0 bases unmatched. Looked up from germline, CDR1 is SGHRS and CDR2 is YFSETQ. CDR3 length equals 13 residues.

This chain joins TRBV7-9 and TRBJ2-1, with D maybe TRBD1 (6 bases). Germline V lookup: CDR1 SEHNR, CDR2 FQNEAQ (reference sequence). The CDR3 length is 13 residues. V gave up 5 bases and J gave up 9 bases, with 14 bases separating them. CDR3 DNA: TGTGCCAGCAGCCAAGAACAGGGAGTTGAGCAGTTCTTC. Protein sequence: CASSQEQGVEQFF. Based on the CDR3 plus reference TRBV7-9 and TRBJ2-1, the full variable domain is DTGVSQNPRHKITKRGQNVTFRCDPISEHNRLYWYRQTLGQGPEFLTYFQNEAQLEKSRLLSDRFSAERPKGSFSTLEIQRTEQGDSAMYLCASSQEQGVEQFFGPGTRLTVL.

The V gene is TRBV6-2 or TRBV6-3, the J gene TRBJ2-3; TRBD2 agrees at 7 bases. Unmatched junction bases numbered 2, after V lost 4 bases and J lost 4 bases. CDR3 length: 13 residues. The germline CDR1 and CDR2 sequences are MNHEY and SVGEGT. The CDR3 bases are TGTGCCAGCAGTTGGGAGGGCCCAGATACGCAGTATTTT. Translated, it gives CASSWEGPDTQYF.

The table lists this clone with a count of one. The CDR3 spells CASSLGGTETQYF. In DNA, the CDR3 is TGTGCCAGCAGCCTGGGCGGGACAGAGACCCAGTACTTC. The chain employs TRBV3-1 (or the pseudogene TRBV3-2) and TRBJ2-5, with D perhaps matching TRBD2 (6 bases). Trimming stripped 4 bases from V and 4 bases from J, with 10 bases between. This CDR3 is 13 amino acids long. Germline assignment: CDR1 LGHDT and CDR2 YNNKEL (reference sequence).

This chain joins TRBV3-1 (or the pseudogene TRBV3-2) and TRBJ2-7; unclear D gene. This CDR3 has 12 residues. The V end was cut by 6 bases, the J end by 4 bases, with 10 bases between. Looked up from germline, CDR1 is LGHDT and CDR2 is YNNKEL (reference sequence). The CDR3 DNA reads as TGTGCCAGCAGGCCCATCCCATACGAGCAGTACTTC. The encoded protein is CASRPIPYEQYF.

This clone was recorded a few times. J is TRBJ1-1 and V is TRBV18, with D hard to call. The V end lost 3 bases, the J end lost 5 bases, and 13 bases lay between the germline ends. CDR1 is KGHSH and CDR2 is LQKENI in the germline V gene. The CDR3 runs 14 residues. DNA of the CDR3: TGTGCCAGCTCACCCGGATCGCCGAGGACTGAAGCTTTCTTT. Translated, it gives CASSPGSPRTEAFF. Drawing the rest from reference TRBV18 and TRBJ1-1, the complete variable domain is NAGVMQNPRHLVRRRGQEARLRCSPMKGHSHVYWYRQLPEEGLKFMVYLQKENIIDESGMPKERFSAEFPKEGPSILRIQQVVRGDSAAYFCASSPGSPRTEAFFGQGTRLTVV.

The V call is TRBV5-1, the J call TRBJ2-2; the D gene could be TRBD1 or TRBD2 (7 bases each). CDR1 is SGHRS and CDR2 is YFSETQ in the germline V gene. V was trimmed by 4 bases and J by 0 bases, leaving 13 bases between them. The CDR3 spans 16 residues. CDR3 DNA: TGCGCCAGCAGCCCCAGGGGGGGGCCGAACACCGGGGAGCTGTTTTTT. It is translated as CASSPRGGPNTGELFF.

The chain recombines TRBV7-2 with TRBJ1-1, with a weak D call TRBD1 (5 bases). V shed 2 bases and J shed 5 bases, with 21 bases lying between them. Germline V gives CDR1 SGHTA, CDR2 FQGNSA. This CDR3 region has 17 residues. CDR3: CASSLSPIFRAGTEAFF. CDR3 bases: TGTGCCAGCAGCTTAAGCCCTATTTTCAGGGCTGGTACTGAAGCTTTCTTT. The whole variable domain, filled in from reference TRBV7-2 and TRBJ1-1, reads GAGVSQSPSNKVTEKGKDVELRCDPISGHTALYWYRQSLGQGLEFLIYFQGNSAPDKSGLPSDRFSAERTGGSVSTLTIQRTQQEDSAVYLCASSLSPIFRAGTEAFFGQGTRLTVV.

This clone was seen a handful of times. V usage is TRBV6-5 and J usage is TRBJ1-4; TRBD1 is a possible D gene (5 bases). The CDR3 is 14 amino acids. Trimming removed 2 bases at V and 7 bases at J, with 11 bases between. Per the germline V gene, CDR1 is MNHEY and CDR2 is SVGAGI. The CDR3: CASSYGGAGEKLFF. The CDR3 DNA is TGTGCCAGCAGTTACGGAGGGGCAGGTGAAAAACTGTTTTTT.

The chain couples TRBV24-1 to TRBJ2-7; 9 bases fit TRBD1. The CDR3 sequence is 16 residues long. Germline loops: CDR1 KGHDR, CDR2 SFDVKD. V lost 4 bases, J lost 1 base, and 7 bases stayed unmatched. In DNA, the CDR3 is TGTGCCACCAGTGAGTCCGGGACAGGGACGTCCTACGAGCAGTACTTC. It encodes CATSESGTGTSYEQYF.